The 5 T cell receptor beta chains below all came from one sample that was sequenced in a study of CD8 T cells in Susac syndrome. With random hexamers, reverse transcription was performed on about 0.5 to 1 ug of RNA. TCRdb analysed the immunoSEQ multiplex PCR reads with MiXCR anew, one entry per CDR3 protein. The table has 100,000 to 150,000 distinct CDR3 sequences, around 96% seen once; the top ten hold 0.087%. The sample taken for sequencing was CD4+ T cells from PBMCs. These receptors all stem from a human donor in good health.

The count of this clonotype is one. This sequence joins TRBV10-3 and TRBJ2-1, with 8 nucleotides matching TRBD2. The V and J ends lost 0 bases and 6 bases, in that order; junction bases with no gene match: 4. The CDR3 is made up of 15 amino acids. The germline V gene has CDR1 ENHRY and CDR2 SYGVKD. The CDR3 region is CAISESLTSGNEQFF. The CDR3, as DNA: TGTGCCATCAGTGAGTCCCTAACTAGCGGCAATGAGCAGTTCTTC.

The genes are TRBV20-1 and TRBJ2-1; D ambiguous. This CDR3 spans 13 amino acids. V gave up 0 bases and J gave up 2 bases, with 5 bases separating them. Per germline, CDR1 DFQATT and CDR2 SNEGSKA (reference sequence). As DNA, the CDR3 is TGCAGTGCTAGAGATCGGGCCTACAATGAGCAGTTCTTC. It translates to CSARDRAYNEQFF.

The chain employs TRBV12-3 or TRBV12-4 and TRBJ1-1, with 9 bases fitting TRBD1. V gave up 6 bases and J gave up 4 bases; unmatched junction bases: 6. This CDR3 is 14 amino acids long. CDR3 coding DNA: TGTGCCAGCAGCCGGCAGACAGGGGGCACTGAAGCTTTCTTT. It translates to CASSRQTGGTEAFF.

The chain carries TRBV5-1 and TRBJ2-5; 10 nucleotides line up with TRBD2. This CDR3 region has 16 residues. J was trimmed by 2 bases and V by 0 bases; bases with no gene match: 4. Germline CDR1 SGHRS, CDR2 YFSETQ. CDR3 sequence (DNA): TGCGCCAGCAGCTTGGCTCCTAGCGGGGGTCAAGAGACCCAGTACTTC. Protein: CASSLAPSGGQETQYF.

The V and J genes are TRBV12-5 and TRBJ1-1, with 7 bases that match TRBD1. This CDR3 has 17 residues. J gave up 5 bases and V 5 bases, and 17 bases lay outside the gene matches. Germline V gives CDR1 LGHNT, CDR2 FRNRAP. The CDR3 region is CASGDRTGEGLETEAFF. Here the CDR3 DNA reads TGTGCTAGTGGTGATCGAACAGGGGAGGGTTTGGAGACTGAAGCTTTCTTT. The whole variable domain, remainder taken from reference TRBV12-5 and TRBJ1-1, is DARVTQTPRHKVTEMGQEVTMRCQPILGHNTVFWYRQTMMQGLELLAYFRNRAPLDDSGMPKDRFSAEMPDATLATLKIQPSEPRDSAVYFCASGDRTGEGLETEAFFGQGTRLTVV.